The 4 T cell receptor beta chains given below trace back to one sample, sequenced in a study of vaccination effects on CD4 cells after COVID-19. Libraries were prepared by immunoSEQ multiplex PCR; TCRdb keeps only in-frame clonotypes and omits some of them. The sample shows fewer than 80,000 clones, 70% to 75% of them seen only once. Before sequencing took place, the ViraFEST assay used viral peptide pools to expand antigen-specific CD4+ T cells. Investigators separated out CD4+ T cells once around 9 days of culture had passed. Participants each got two BNT162b2 or mRNA-1273 vaccine doses. Which antigens these TCRs recognize remains unknown. The specimen comprised CD4+ T cells from PBMCs cultured with HCoV-229E spike peptides, sampled after COVID-19 vaccination. These receptors were taken from a human donor who received a COVID-19 vaccine.

The chain employs TRBV7-8 and TRBJ2-7; D is undetermined. Germline V gene sequence: CDR1 SGHVS, CDR2 FQNEAQ. The length of the CDR3 is 12 residues. Trimming stripped 2 bases from V and 4 bases from J, with 6 bases between. CDR3: CASSLIQYEQYV. The CDR3 coding sequence is TGTGCCAGCAGCTTAATCCAGTACGAGCAGTACGTC.

The DNA for the CDR3 is TGTGCCAGCAGCAGGGAAAACGGACAGGAAAACTATGGCTACACCTTC. Its translation is CASSRENGQENYGYTF. The chain combines TRBV21-1 with TRBJ1-2; TRBD1 is taken as the D call from the table, unchecked against the DNA. TRBV21-1 corresponds to a pseudogene. The CDR3 length is 16 residues.

The sample holds a few counts of this clone. The chain recombines TRBV5-1 with TRBJ2-7; D might be TRBD1 (5 bases). The CDR3 loop spans 13 amino acids. Germline V gives CDR1 SGHRS, CDR2 YFSETQ. V gave up 6 bases and J gave up 3 bases, with 13 bases separating them. CDR3 sequence: CASNPDSYYEQYV. CDR3 coding DNA: TGCGCCAGCAACCCAGACAGCTACTACGAGCAGTACGTC.

A single count supports this clone. The V and J genes are TRBV28 and TRBJ1-1, with D possibly TRBD1 on 5 matching bases. In germline, CDR1 is MDHEN, CDR2 SYDVKM. The CDR3 consists of 15 residues. V was clipped by 1 base and J by 2 bases, with 11 bases between them. Here the CDR3 DNA reads TGTGCCAGCAGTTTATTGCAGGGATCTAACACTGAAGCTTTCTTT. Translation gives CASSLLQGSNTEAFF.